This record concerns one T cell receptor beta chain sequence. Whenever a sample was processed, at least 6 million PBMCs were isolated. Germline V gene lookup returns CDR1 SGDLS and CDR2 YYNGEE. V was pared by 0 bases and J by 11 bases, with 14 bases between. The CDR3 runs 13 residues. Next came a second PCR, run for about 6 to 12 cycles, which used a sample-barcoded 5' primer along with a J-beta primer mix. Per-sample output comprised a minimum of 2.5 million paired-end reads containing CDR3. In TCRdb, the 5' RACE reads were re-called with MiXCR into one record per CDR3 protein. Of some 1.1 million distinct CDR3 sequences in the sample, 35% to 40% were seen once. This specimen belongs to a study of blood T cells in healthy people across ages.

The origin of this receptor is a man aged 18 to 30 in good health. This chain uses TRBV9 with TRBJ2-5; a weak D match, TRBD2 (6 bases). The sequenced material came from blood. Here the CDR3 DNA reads TGTGCCAGCAGCGTAGCGGGGGATTCAGAGCAGTACTTC. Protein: CASSVAGDSEQYF.